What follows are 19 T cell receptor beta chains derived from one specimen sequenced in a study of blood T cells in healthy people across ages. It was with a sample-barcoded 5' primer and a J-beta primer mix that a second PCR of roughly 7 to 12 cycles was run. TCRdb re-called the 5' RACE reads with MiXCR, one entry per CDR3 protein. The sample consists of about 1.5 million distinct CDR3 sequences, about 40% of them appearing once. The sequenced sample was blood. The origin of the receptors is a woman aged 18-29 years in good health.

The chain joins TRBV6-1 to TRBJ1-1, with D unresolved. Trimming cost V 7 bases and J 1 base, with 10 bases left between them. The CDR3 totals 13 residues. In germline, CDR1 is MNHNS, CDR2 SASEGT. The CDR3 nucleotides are TGTGCCAGCAAGGAGAAACAGAACACTGAAGCTTTCTTT. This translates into CASKEKQNTEAFF.

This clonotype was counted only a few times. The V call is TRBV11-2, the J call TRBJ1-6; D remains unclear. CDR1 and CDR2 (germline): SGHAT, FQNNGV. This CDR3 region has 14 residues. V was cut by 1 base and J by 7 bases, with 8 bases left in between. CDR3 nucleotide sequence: TGTGCCAGCAGCTTAGCCAGGTCAAATTCACCCCTCCACTTT. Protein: CASSLARSNSPLHF.

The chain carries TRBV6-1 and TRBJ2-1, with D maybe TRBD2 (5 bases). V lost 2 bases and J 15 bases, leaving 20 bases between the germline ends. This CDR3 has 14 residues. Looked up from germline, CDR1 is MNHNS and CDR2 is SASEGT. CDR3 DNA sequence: TGTGCCAGCAGTGAAAGCGGCCACCTACCTGGGGTGTTCTTC. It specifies CASSESGHLPGVFF.

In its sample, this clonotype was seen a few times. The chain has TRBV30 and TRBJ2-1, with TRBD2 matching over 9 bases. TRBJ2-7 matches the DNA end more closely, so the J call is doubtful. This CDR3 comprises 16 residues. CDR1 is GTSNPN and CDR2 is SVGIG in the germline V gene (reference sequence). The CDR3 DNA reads TGTGCCTGGAGTGTATGGGGACGAGCGGGGGGCAATGAGCAGTACTTC. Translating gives CAWSVWGRAGGNEQYF.

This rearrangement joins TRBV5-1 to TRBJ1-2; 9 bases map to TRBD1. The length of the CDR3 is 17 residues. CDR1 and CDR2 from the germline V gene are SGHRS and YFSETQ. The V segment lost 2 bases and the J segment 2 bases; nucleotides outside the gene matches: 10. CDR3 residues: CASSFGRDRGANYGYTF. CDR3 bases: TGCGCCAGCAGCTTTGGGCGCGACAGGGGGGCCAACTATGGCTACACCTTC. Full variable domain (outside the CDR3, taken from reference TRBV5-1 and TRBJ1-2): KAGVTQTPRYLIKTRGQQVTLSCSPISGHRSVSWYQQTPGQGLQFLFEYFSETQRNKGNFPGRFSGRQFSNSRSEMNVSTLELGDSALYLCASSFGRDRGANYGYTFGSGTRLTVV.

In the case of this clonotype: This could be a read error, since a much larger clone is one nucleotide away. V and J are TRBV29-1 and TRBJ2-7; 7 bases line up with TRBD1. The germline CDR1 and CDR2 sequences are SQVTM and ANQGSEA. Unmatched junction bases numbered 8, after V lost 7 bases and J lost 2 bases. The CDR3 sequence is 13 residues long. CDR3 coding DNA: TGCAGCGCCCAATCGAGGGGGCCCTACGAGCAGTACTTC. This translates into CSAQSRGPYEQYF.

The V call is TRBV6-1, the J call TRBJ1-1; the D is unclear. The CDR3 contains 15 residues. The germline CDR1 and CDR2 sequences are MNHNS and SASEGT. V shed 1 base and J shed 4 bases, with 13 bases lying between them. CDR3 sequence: CASSEGPPGSTEAFF. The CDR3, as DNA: TGTGCCAGCAGTGAAGGACCCCCTGGGAGCACTGAAGCTTTCTTT.

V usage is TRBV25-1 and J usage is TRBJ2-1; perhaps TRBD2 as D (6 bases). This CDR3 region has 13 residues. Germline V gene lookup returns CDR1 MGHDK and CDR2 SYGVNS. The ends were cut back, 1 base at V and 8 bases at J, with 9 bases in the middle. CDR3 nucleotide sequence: TGTGCCAGCAGTGAATGGAGGGACGATGAGCAGTTCTTC. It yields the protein CASSEWRDDEQFF.

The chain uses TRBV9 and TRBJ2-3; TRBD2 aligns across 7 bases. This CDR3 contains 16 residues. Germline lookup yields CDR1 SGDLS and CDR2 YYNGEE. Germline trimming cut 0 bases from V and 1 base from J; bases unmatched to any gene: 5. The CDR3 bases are TGTGCCAGCAGCGTAGGGCGGGGGTCCCGCACAGATACGCAGTATTTT. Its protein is CASSVGRGSRTDTQYF.

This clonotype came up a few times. The CDR3: CASSMDKTTYNEQFF. CDR3 nucleotide sequence: TGCGCCAGCAGCATGGACAAGACCACCTACAATGAGCAGTTCTTC. The rearrangement uses TRBV5-1 and TRBJ2-1, with D possibly matching TRBD1 (5 bases). CDR1 and CDR2 (germline): SGHRS, YFSETQ. V was shortened by 4 bases and J by 2 bases, with 13 bases between the two germline ends. The CDR3 has 15 amino acids.

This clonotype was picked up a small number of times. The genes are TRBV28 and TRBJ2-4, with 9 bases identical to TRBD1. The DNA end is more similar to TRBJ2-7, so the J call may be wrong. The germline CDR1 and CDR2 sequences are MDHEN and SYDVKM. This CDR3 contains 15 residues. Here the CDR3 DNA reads TGTGCCAGCAGTTTCACAGGGGGCAAAAAGTACGAGCAGTACTTC. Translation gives CASSFTGGKKYEQYF.

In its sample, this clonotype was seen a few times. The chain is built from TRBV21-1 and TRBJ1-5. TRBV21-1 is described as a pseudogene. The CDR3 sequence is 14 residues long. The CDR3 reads CASSKRHEHQPQHF. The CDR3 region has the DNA TGTGCCAGCAGCAAGCGACACGAGCATCAGCCCCAGCATTTT.

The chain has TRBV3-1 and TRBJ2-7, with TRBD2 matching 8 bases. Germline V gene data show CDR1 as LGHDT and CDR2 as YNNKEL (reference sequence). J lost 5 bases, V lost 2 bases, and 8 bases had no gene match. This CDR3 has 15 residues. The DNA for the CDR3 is TGTGCCAGCAGCCAATCGGGGGGGGATCTGGACGAGCAGTACTTC. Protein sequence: CASSQSGGDLDEQYF.

The CDR3 DNA reads as TGTGCCAGCATGAATACCTACAATGAGCAGTTCTTC. This encodes CASMNTYNEQFF. The chain couples TRBV2 to TRBJ2-1; D remains unclear. The CDR3 is 12 residues long. Trimming took 7 bases from V and 2 from J, leaving 6 bases between them. The germline gives CDR1 SNHLY, CDR2 FYNNEI.

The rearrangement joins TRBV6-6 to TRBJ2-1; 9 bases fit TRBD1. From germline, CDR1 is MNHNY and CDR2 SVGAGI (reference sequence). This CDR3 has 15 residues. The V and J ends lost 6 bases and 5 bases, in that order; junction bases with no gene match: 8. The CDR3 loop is CASRPGTGPHNEQFF. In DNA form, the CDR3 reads TGTGCCAGCAGGCCGGGGACAGGGCCTCACAATGAGCAGTTCTTC.

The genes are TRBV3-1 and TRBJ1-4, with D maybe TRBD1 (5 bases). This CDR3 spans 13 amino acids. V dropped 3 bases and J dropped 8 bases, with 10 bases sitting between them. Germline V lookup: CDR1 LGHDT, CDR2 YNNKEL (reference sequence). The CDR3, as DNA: TGTGCCAGCAGCCAGTCTGGGGCGGAAAAACTGTTTTTT. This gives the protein CASSQSGAEKLFF.

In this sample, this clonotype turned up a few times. The CDR3 bases are TGTGCCAGCAGTTTAAATTTAAGGGGGCAGTACTTC. It codes for CASSLNLRGQYF. The chain has TRBV12-3 or TRBV12-4 and TRBJ2-5; the D gene is possibly TRBD1 (6 bases). There are 12 residues in the CDR3. Trimming cost V 2 bases and J 11 bases, with 12 bases left between them.

CDR3 sequence reads: CASTGTLGYEQYF. The CDR3 DNA follows: TGTGCCAGCACCGGGACCCTGGGCTACGAGCAGTACTTC. The chain links TRBV6-6 to TRBJ2-5; perhaps D is TRBD1 or TRBD2 (5 bases each). The tail of the sequence fits TRBJ2-7 better, so the J call may be wrong. CDR1 MNHNY and CDR2 SVGAGI come from the germline V gene (reference sequence). The CDR3 is made up of 13 amino acids.

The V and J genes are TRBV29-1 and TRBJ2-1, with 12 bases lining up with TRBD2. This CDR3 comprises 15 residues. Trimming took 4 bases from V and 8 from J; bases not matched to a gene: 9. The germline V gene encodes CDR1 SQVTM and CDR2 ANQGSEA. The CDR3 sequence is CSVGTTSGSLDEQFF. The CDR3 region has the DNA TGCAGCGTTGGAACGACTAGCGGGAGTTTGGATGAGCAGTTCTTC.